This entry lists 6 T cell receptor beta chains sequenced from one sample in a study of ipilimumab plus nivolumab after autologous stem cell transplantation. Sequencing was performed with immunoSEQ multiplex PCR; in TCRdb, only in-frame clones are kept and a portion is missing. The repertoire includes 20,000 to 25,000 clones, less than 85% of them detected once, and roughly a quarter sits in the top ten. Sample: PBMCs, taken in a trial of ipilimumab plus nivolumab as post-transplant consolidation. Every receptor here comes from a male donor with diffuse large B-cell lymphoma.

The chain has TRBV4-2 and TRBJ1-1; D is undetermined. The germline gives CDR1 LGHNA, CDR2 YNFKEQ. V lost 0 bases, J lost 3 bases, and 5 bases lay in between. The CDR3 length is 13 residues. This CDR3 reads CASSQDRDTEAFF. Written as DNA, the CDR3 is TGTGCCAGCAGCCAAGATAGGGACACTGAAGCTTTCTTT.

DNA for the CDR3: TGTGCCAGCAGTGAACTCCCTGGCAATCAGCCCCAGCATTTT. Translating it yields CASSELPGNQPQHF. The chain has TRBV2 and TRBJ1-5; D not certain. Germline V CDR1 and CDR2: SNHLY, FYNNEI. Trimming removed 2 bases at V and 2 bases at J, with 7 bases between. This CDR3 has 14 amino acids.

This chain joins TRBV2 and TRBJ2-2, with D perhaps given as TRBD1 or TRBD2 (5 bases each). Germline V gene lookup returns CDR1 SNHLY and CDR2 FYNNEI. V was pared by 6 bases and J by 6 bases, with 17 bases between. CDR3 length: 15 residues. This CDR3 reads CASRDGTRGPGELFF. CDR3 in DNA: TGTGCCAGCAGAGACGGGACCCGCGGCCCCGGGGAGCTGTTTTTT.

The chain uses TRBV19 and TRBJ1-3; D gene ambiguous. V lost 8 bases and J lost 0, with 11 bases in between. Germline loops: CDR1 LNHDA, CDR2 SQIVND (reference sequence). This CDR3 spans 14 amino acids. Here the CDR3 DNA reads TGTGCCAGTGACGGCAGGAGCTCTGGAAACACCATATATTTT. Protein sequence: CASDGRSSGNTIYF.

The chain couples TRBV27 to TRBJ1-1; D is possibly TRBD1 (5 bases). The CDR3 spans 15 residues. Per germline, CDR1 MNHEY and CDR2 SMNVEV (reference sequence). The ends were cut back, 1 base at V and 1 base at J, with 10 bases in the middle. This CDR3 reads CASSLWGSQNTEAFF. The CDR3 DNA reads as TGTGCCAGCAGTTTATGGGGCAGCCAGAACACTGAAGCTTTCTTT.

This chain connects TRBV16 to TRBJ1-1, with a tentative D call TRBD1 (6 bases). Germline CDR1 and CDR2: KGHSY and FQNENV. The CDR3 runs to 16 residues. Trimming removed 4 bases at V and 3 bases at J, with 18 bases between. CDR3 sequence (DNA): TGTGCCAGCAGCCCAACGTCGGGGGGCGAATACACTGAAGCTTTCTTT. Its translation: CASSPTSGGEYTEAFF.